The entry below gives a single TCR beta chain sequence along with its context. This entry is derived from a study of T cell changes during pregnancy in multiple sclerosis. Germline V lookup: CDR1 SGHTA, CDR2 FQGNSA. The CDR3 is 16 residues long. The V gene end was trimmed by 2 bases and the J gene end by 5 bases; junction bases not matched to a gene: 11. The repertoire was sequenced with immunoSEQ multiplex PCR; TCRdb's copy has only in-frame clones and lacks some. The profile shows more than 35,000 clones, around 89% of them singletons. The clonotype originates from a female donor with multiple sclerosis, enrolled in a pregnancy study. The chain uses TRBV7-2 and TRBJ2-5, with 7 bases that match TRBD2. Sequenced here: CD4+ T cells from peripheral blood mononuclear cells, sampled in the second trimester of pregnancy. CDR3 loop: CASSLQAGTPGETQYF. The CDR3 nucleotides read TGTGCCAGCAGCTTACAAGCGGGAACTCCGGGGGAGACCCAGTACTTC.